The 9 T cell receptor beta chains reported below all come from one sample, sequenced in a study of cytomegalovirus exposure and HLA in healthy donors. Amplification used 60 Vbeta primers and 13 Jbeta primers. The method was immunoSEQ multiplex PCR; TCRdb's version includes in-frame clones alone and lacks a portion of them. Among around 150,000 clones listed, around 68% were seen once. Sequencing was performed on PBMCs. The receptors come from a man between 45 and 60 years old in good health and CMV-seronegative.

This clone was detected only a few times. V usage is TRBV19 and J usage is TRBJ1-5; D is uncertain. The germline V gene has CDR1 LNHDA and CDR2 SQIVND (reference sequence). The CDR3 is 13 amino acids. Trimming removed 3 bases at V and 4 bases at J, with 7 bases between. Here the CDR3 reads CASSMRENQPQHF. Here the CDR3 DNA reads TGTGCCAGTAGTATGAGAGAAAATCAGCCCCAGCATTTT.

V usage is TRBV11-1 and J usage is TRBJ2-2, with D possibly TRBD1 on 5 matching bases. Per the germline V gene, CDR1 is SGHAT and CDR2 is FQDESV (reference sequence). The ends were cut back, 6 bases at V and 7 bases at J, with 21 bases in the middle. The CDR3 is 16 amino acids. CDR3 residues: CASRQRKGLVGGELFF. DNA of the CDR3: TGTGCCAGCAGGCAGAGGAAGGGGCTGGTAGGCGGGGAGCTGTTTTTT.

This clone has just a few counts. J is TRBJ1-5 and V is TRBV7-9; 9 bases map to TRBD1. CDR3 length equals 15 residues. Germline V gene sequence: CDR1 SEHNR, CDR2 FQNEAQ (reference sequence). V was clipped by 1 base and J by 2 bases; unmatched bases: 0. The CDR3 is CASSLGTGGNQPQHF. CDR3 DNA sequence: TGTGCCAGCAGCTTAGGGACAGGGGGCAATCAGCCCCAGCATTTT.

Of note for this clone: The junction departs from the called germline gene at one end, perhaps through a read error. The rearrangement uses TRBV29-1 and TRBJ1-2, with TRBD1 identical over 10 bases. There are 14 residues in the CDR3. Per the germline V gene, CDR1 is SQVTM and CDR2 is ANQGSEA. The CDR3 spells CSAERRTGGYGYTF. The CDR3 bases are TGCAGCGCTGAACGGCGGACAGGGGGCTATGGCTACACCTTC.

J is TRBJ1-2 and V is TRBV4-2; 8 positions agree with TRBD1. Looked up from germline, CDR1 is LGHNA and CDR2 is YNFKEQ. Trimming cost V 0 bases and J 8 bases; bases outside gene matches: 17. This CDR3 has 18 residues. CDR3 sequence: CASSQDRGSRGHLYGYTF. The CDR3 DNA follows: TGTGCCAGCAGCCAAGATCGTGGGTCCAGGGGGCATCTATACGGCTACACCTTC.

V is TRBV5-1 and J is TRBJ1-2, with 8 bases aligning to TRBD1. Germline lookup yields CDR1 SGHRS and CDR2 YFSETQ. The CDR3 contains 13 residues. J gave up 4 bases and V 6 bases, and 5 bases lay outside the gene matches. CDR3 nucleotide sequence: TGCGCCAGCACCGAAGGACAGGGCTATGGCTACACCTTC. Translation gives CASTEGQGYGYTF. Filled out from reference TRBV5-1 and TRBJ1-2, the complete variable domain reads KAGVTQTPRYLIKTRGQQVTLSCSPISGHRSVSWYQQTPGQGLQFLFEYFSETQRNKGNFPGRFSGRQFSNSRSEMNVSTLELGDSALYLCASTEGQGYGYTFGSGTRLTVV.

The chain carries TRBV11-2 and TRBJ2-7; 10 bases are shared with TRBD1. The germline CDR1 and CDR2 sequences are SGHAT and FQNNGV. V lost 5 bases and J lost 4; bases outside the gene matches: 14. The CDR3 is 17 residues long. The CDR3 reads CASSLRGTGALGYEQYF. As DNA, the CDR3 is TGTGCCAGCAGCCTAAGGGGGACAGGGGCGCTTGGGTACGAGCAGTACTTC. The variable domain in full, completed from reference TRBV11-2 and TRBJ2-7, reads EAGVAQSPRYKIIEKRQSVAFWCNPISGHATLYWYQQILGQGPKLLIQFQNNGVVDDSQLPKDRFSAERLKGVDSTLKIQPAKLEDSAVYLCASSLRGTGALGYEQYFGPGTRLTVT.

This clone was counted a single time. The chain recombines TRBV7-2 with TRBJ2-2, with 8 bases that match TRBD1. The CDR3 spans 14 residues. V lost 6 bases and J lost 2; bases outside the gene matches: 2. Germline-derived CDR1 and CDR2 are SGHTA and FQGNSA. The CDR3, as DNA: TGTGCCAGCAGAGGACAGGGCAACACCGGGGAGCTGTTTTTT. Translation: CASRGQGNTGELFF.

This chain uses TRBV13 with TRBJ2-3; weak D call: TRBD2 (6 bases). Trimming cost V 5 bases and J 1 base, with 16 bases left between them. This CDR3 has 16 amino acids. Germline lookup yields CDR1 PRHDT and CDR2 FYEKMQ (reference sequence). DNA of the CDR3: TGTGCCAGCAGCCCCACGAGGGAGGTTGGCACAGATACGCAGTATTTT. Protein sequence: CASSPTREVGTDTQYF.